This passage covers 26 T cell receptor beta chains from one sample sequenced in a study of T cell repertoires in cytomegalovirus infection. TCRdb used MiXCR to reprocess the reads, holding one entry per CDR3 protein. Of 900,000 to 950,000 distinct CDR3 sequences in the sample, roughly 30% were seen once. Their cognate antigens are unknown. The source was cultured CD8+ T cells from PBMCs, collected from culture after CMV antigen stimulation. The receptors shown here come from a human donor in good health (CMV status not recorded). Some clones in this sample may be carry-over from other donors' samples.

J is TRBJ2-7 and V is TRBV12-3 or TRBV12-4; 7 bases agree with TRBD1. This CDR3 region has 15 residues. V gave up 4 bases and J gave up 4 bases; unmatched junction bases: 10. The CDR3 DNA reads as TGTGCCAGCAGTTCTCGACAGGGTGGGATTTACGAGCAGTACTTC. Encoded protein: CASSSRQGGIYEQYF.

This sequence joins TRBV7-9 and TRBJ2-5, with D possibly TRBD1 on 6 matching bases. CDR3 size: 14 residues. With 6 bases removed from V and 2 bases from J, the gap between germline ends came to 13 bases. The V gene's germline CDR1 is SEHNR and CDR2 FQNEAQ (reference sequence). CDR3 amino acids: CASRSTGIQETQYF. CDR3 bases: TGTGCCAGCAGGTCTACAGGGATTCAAGAGACCCAGTACTTC. Looking up the rest from reference TRBV7-9 and TRBJ2-5 gives the full variable domain: DTGVSQNPRHKITKRGQNVTFRCDPISEHNRLYWYRQTLGQGPEFLTYFQNEAQLEKSRLLSDRFSAERPKGSFSTLEIQRTEQGDSAMYLCASRSTGIQETQYFGPGTRLLVL.

This clonotype was detected only a few times. The rearrangement joins TRBV12-5 to TRBJ2-2; TRBD2 aligns across 7 bases. Germline V lookup: CDR1 LGHNT, CDR2 FRNRAP. The CDR3 is 16 residues long. Trimming took 3 bases from V and 1 from J; bases not matched to a gene: 5. This chain's CDR3 is CASGFNRGENTGELFF. The CDR3 DNA reads as TGTGCTAGTGGTTTCAATCGGGGGGAGAACACCGGGGAGCTGTTTTTT.

The rearrangement joins TRBV5-4 to TRBJ2-1, with 7 bases identical to TRBD2. The CDR3 runs to 14 residues. Losses at the gene ends were 1 base for V and 5 bases for J; bases not matched to a gene: 3. Germline-derived CDR1 and CDR2 are SGHNT and YYREEE (reference sequence). The CDR3 reads CASSLSGNNNEQFF. The CDR3 DNA reads TGTGCCAGCAGCTTGAGCGGGAATAACAATGAGCAGTTCTTC.

The V call is TRBV11-3, the J call TRBJ2-3; no definite D call. CDR3 length: 14 residues. Germline V lookup: CDR1 SGHNT, CDR2 YENEEA. Trimming shortened V by 4 bases and J by 9 bases, and 17 bases separated the two germline ends. CDR3 coding DNA: TGTGCCAGCAGCTCCCTCGAGGAAGCCAGAACGCAGTATTTT. Translation gives CASSSLEEARTQYF.

This clonotype showed up just a few times. The chain joins TRBV5-4 to TRBJ2-4, with a tentative D call TRBD1 (6 bases). V was cut by 4 bases and J by 2 bases, with 13 bases left in between. From germline, CDR1 is SGHNT and CDR2 YYREEE (reference sequence). The CDR3 has 15 amino acids. The DNA for the CDR3 is TGTGCCAGCAGCCCGCAGGGGATGACCAAAAACATTCAGTACTTC. It codes for CASSPQGMTKNIQYF.

This clonotype was seen a few times. The chain combines TRBV6-2 or TRBV6-3 with TRBJ2-3; a possible D gene is TRBD1 (6 bases). V shed 5 bases and J shed 2 bases, with 14 bases lying between them. Germline loops: CDR1 MNHEY, CDR2 SVGEGT. This CDR3 comprises 15 residues. CDR3 sequence: CASSTGQHNTDTQYF. DNA for the CDR3: TGTGCCAGCAGTACCGGACAGCACAACACAGATACGCAGTATTTT.

The CDR3 DNA sequence: TGTGCCAGCAGCTTACCGGAAGAAGACAATAATCAGCCCCAGCATTTT. It codes for CASSLPEEDNNQPQHF. The V and J genes are TRBV7-8 and TRBJ1-5, with D hard to call. Germline lookup yields CDR1 SGHVS and CDR2 FQNEAQ. The CDR3 extends over 16 amino acids. V was clipped by 2 bases and J by 4 bases, with 15 bases between them.

V gene TRBV19 combines with J gene TRBJ2-7, with no clear D. The CDR3 length is 13 residues. Germline V gene lookup returns CDR1 LNHDA and CDR2 SQIVND (reference sequence). The V and J ends lost 1 base and 5 bases respectively, with 9 bases between them. CDR3 in amino acids: CASSIGLWDEQYV. Written as DNA, the CDR3 is TGTGCCAGTAGTATAGGCCTTTGGGACGAGCAGTACGTC.

In this sample, this clonotype turned up many times. The chain is built from TRBV7-9 and TRBJ2-3; 7 nucleotides match TRBD1. The germline CDR1 and CDR2 sequences are SEHNR and FQNEAQ (reference sequence). V shed 2 bases and J 6 bases; nucleotides not matched to a gene: 8. The CDR3 spans 15 residues. In nucleotides, the CDR3 is TGTGCCAGCAGCTTATATAGGGGGCGCGGGGATACGCAGTATTTT. As protein: CASSLYRGRGDTQYF.

The chain recombines TRBV10-1 with TRBJ2-7; 11 positions match TRBD1. Trimming at V came to 4 bases and at J to 2 bases, leaving 4 bases not matched to a gene. The CDR3 consists of 15 residues. Per germline, CDR1 WNHNN and CDR2 SYGVQD (reference sequence). CDR3 residues: CASSADRGLPYEQYF. CDR3 bases: TGCGCCAGCAGTGCGGACAGGGGGCTCCCCTACGAGCAGTACTTC.

The chain employs TRBV19 and TRBJ2-7, with TRBD1 identical over 10 bases. J gave up 2 bases and V 5 bases, and 18 bases lay outside the gene matches. Germline V gene lookup returns CDR1 LNHDA and CDR2 SQIVND (reference sequence). This CDR3 contains 19 residues. CDR3 sequence (DNA): TGTGCCAGTAGTCCTCTCCCGGGACAGGGGATAGGACCCCCCTACGAGCAGTACTTC. Its protein is CASSPLPGQGIGPPYEQYF.

The chain links TRBV7-9 to TRBJ1-6; no clear D gene. CDR3 length equals 13 residues. Per germline, CDR1 SEHNR and CDR2 FQNEAQ (reference sequence). The V end lost 5 bases, the J end lost 7 bases, and 9 bases lay between the germline ends. The CDR3 spells CASSHDGNSPLHF. The CDR3 nucleotides read TGTGCCAGCAGCCACGACGGAAATTCACCCCTCCACTTT.

The chain's CDR3 is CSSHLTGTGSDTQYF. DNA for the CDR3: TGCAGCTCCCATCTAACCGGGACAGGGAGCGATACGCAGTATTTT. J is TRBJ2-3 and V is TRBV29-1; 9 bases align to TRBD1. V lost 8 bases and J lost 6; bases outside the gene matches: 15. CDR3 length: 15 amino acids. Germline V gives CDR1 SQVTM, CDR2 ANQGSEA.

This clonotype showed up many times. This chain uses TRBV7-9 with TRBJ1-2; 7 nucleotides match TRBD1. V was pared by 6 bases and J by 2 bases, with 3 bases of the junction left unmatched. The CDR3 is 13 amino acids. Germline CDR1 and CDR2: SEHNR and FQNEAQ (reference sequence). CDR3 sequence: CASRPTGNYGYTF. CDR3 sequence (DNA): TGTGCCAGCAGGCCGACAGGGAACTATGGCTACACCTTC.

This clonotype was observed a handful of times. The genes are TRBV4-1 and TRBJ2-7; 13 positions agree with TRBD2. From germline, CDR1 is MGHRA and CDR2 YSYEKL. This CDR3 has 15 amino acids. The V and J ends lost 3 bases and 7 bases, in that order; junction bases with no gene match: 6. Written as DNA, the CDR3 is TGCGCCAGCAGCCAGCCACTAGCGGGGGGGGTTGAGCAGTACTTC. It is translated as CASSQPLAGGVEQYF.

The rearrangement joins TRBV6-1 to TRBJ1-1; 7 bases fit TRBD1. V was pared by 5 bases and J by 8 bases, with 14 bases of the junction left unmatched. This CDR3 comprises 15 residues. CDR1 MNHNS and CDR2 SASEGT come from the germline V gene. In DNA, the CDR3 is TGTGCCAGCAGTTATGCCCAGGGGGGGCGGGACGAAGCTTTCTTT. This codes for CASSYAQGGRDEAFF.

V usage is TRBV7-6 and J usage is TRBJ1-5; TRBD1 matches at 9 bases. Germline V gives CDR1 SGHVS, CDR2 FNYEAQ. Losses at the gene ends were 5 bases for V and 7 bases for J; bases not matched to a gene: 9. The CDR3 length is 15 residues. This CDR3 is CASSRWTGEGQPQHF. In DNA form, the CDR3 reads TGTGCCAGCAGCAGGTGGACAGGGGAAGGGCAGCCCCAGCATTTT.

This clonotype was seen a few times. This chain uses TRBV11-2 with TRBJ2-2, with 12 nucleotides matching TRBD1. V lost 0 bases, J lost 7 bases, and 6 bases stayed unmatched. Germline CDR1 reads SGHAT; CDR2 reads FQNNGV. CDR3 length equals 17 residues. The CDR3 region has the DNA TGTGCCAGCAGCTTAGATCGGGGACAGGGGGCGGTCGGGGAGCTGTTTTTT. Its translation is CASSLDRGQGAVGELFF. The full variable domain, with the rest looked up from reference TRBV11-2 and TRBJ2-2, is EAGVAQSPRYKIIEKRQSVAFWCNPISGHATLYWYQQILGQGPKLLIQFQNNGVVDDSQLPKDRFSAERLKGVDSTLKIQPAKLEDSAVYLCASSLDRGQGAVGELFFGEGSRLTVL.

The CDR3 sequence is CSARAGAYNEQFF. CDR3 DNA sequence: TGCAGTGCTAGAGCAGGTGCCTACAATGAGCAGTTCTTC. The chain couples TRBV20-1 to TRBJ2-1; no firm D call. V lost 1 base to trimming and J lost 2 bases, with 6 bases between them. Germline CDR1 and CDR2: DFQATT and SNEGSKA (reference sequence). The length of the CDR3 is 13 residues.

The chain carries TRBV13 and TRBJ2-3; perhaps D is TRBD1 or TRBD2 (7 bases each). Trimming stripped 4 bases from V and 4 bases from J, with 18 bases between. The CDR3 is made up of 16 amino acids. Germline CDR1 PRHDT, CDR2 FYEKMQ (reference sequence). The CDR3 sequence: CASSSPGGGVPDTQYF. The CDR3 nucleotides read TGTGCCAGCAGCTCCCCAGGGGGGGGTGTCCCAGATACGCAGTATTTT.

A note on this clonotype: A junction end diverges from the germline sequence, so it may reflect a read error. J is TRBJ2-2 and V is TRBV6-6; possible D gene TRBD1, 5 bases. The CDR3 contains 18 residues. Germline V CDR1 and CDR2: MNHNY, SVGAGI (reference sequence). The DNA for the CDR3 is TGTGCCAGCAGTTACTACAGATTGGGGCCAGAGAACATCGGGGAGCTGTTTTTT. It codes for CASSYYRLGPENIGELFF.

The chain joins TRBV4-1 to TRBJ2-7; D gene unclear. Germline CDR1 is MGHRA and CDR2 is YSYEKL. The CDR3 is 17 amino acids. V was cut by 7 bases and J by 4 bases, with 26 bases left in between. CDR3 sequence (DNA): TGCGCCAGCATTCCCACTGAGAGTGGCTGGTGGGTTTACGAGCAGTACGTC. Translating gives CASIPTESGWWVYEQYV.

In this sample, this clonotype turned up many times. The rearrangement links TRBV4-1 to TRBJ2-5, with D possibly matching TRBD1 (5 bases). Trimming removed 0 bases from V and 5 bases from J, with 13 bases in between. The CDR3 extends over 15 amino acids. CDR1 MGHRA and CDR2 YSYEKL come from the germline V gene. CDR3 bases: TGCGCCAGCAGCCAAGACGGTCCAGGGTCGGAGACCCAGTACTTC. Its protein is CASSQDGPGSETQYF.

V usage is TRBV15 and J usage is TRBJ2-1; 10 bases are a match to TRBD2. Unmatched junction bases numbered 7, after V lost 1 base and J lost 4 bases. Germline V gene data show CDR1 as LNHNV and CDR2 as YYDKDF (reference sequence). The CDR3 totals 17 residues. CDR3 sequence: CATSRGVSGGIYNEQFF. The CDR3, as DNA: TGTGCCACCAGCAGAGGGGTTAGCGGGGGGATTTACAATGAGCAGTTCTTC. The full variable domain, its missing parts supplied by reference TRBV15 and TRBJ2-1, is DAMVIQNPRYQVTQFGKPVTLSCSQTLNHNVMYWYQQKSSQAPKLLFHYYDKDFNNEADTPDNFQSRRPNTSFCFLDIRSPGLGDTAMYLCATSRGVSGGIYNEQFFGPGTRLTVL.

This clonotype was counted ten times or more. The chain combines TRBV7-8 with TRBJ2-1; D might be TRBD1 (5 bases). Trimming left V 7 bases short and J 5 bases short, with 9 bases between. In germline, CDR1 is SGHVS, CDR2 FQNEAQ. CDR3 size: 12 residues. The CDR3 here is CASTPGNNEQFF. The CDR3 DNA is TGTGCCAGCACCCCAGGGAACAATGAGCAGTTCTTC.